This T cell receptor (beta chain) was captured in a study of blood T cells in healthy people across ages. The CDR3 loop spans 14 amino acids. Germline loops: CDR1 SQVTM, CDR2 ANQGSEA. Alongside a J-beta primer mix, a sample-barcoded 5' primer served in a second PCR lasting 7 to 11 cycles. The template-switch adaptor, which had 12 random nucleotides, put a tag on each cDNA molecule. TCRdb analysed the 5' RACE reads with MiXCR anew, one entry per CDR3 protein. The data contain about 620,000 distinct CDR3 sequences, approximately 21% of them seen just once; the ten biggest clones take up roughly 3.9%. This clonotype came up a few times. Germline is not matched at one junction end, which may reflect a read error. Caucasian individuals from Russia who were healthy and aged about 6 to 90 acted as donors. Ten milliliters of peripheral blood were drawn from each donor into EDTA-treated tubes. At least 7 million PBMCs were isolated per sample.

The TCR comes from a man between 65 and 85 years old in good health. The rearrangement joins TRBV29-1 to TRBJ2-5; 10 positions agree with TRBD2. The sequenced material came from blood. The CDR3 sequence: CSVEGAGGLNEQCF. The CDR3 DNA is TGCAGCGTTGAAGGAGCGGGAGGGTTGAATGAGCAGTGCTTC.